The 13 T cell receptor beta chains below come from one sample, sequenced in a study of blood T cell repertoires in COVID-19. The data were produced by immunoSEQ multiplex PCR, yet TCRdb's version contains in-frame clones alone and is incomplete. Here the sample spans 150,000 to 200,000 clones, approximately 79% being singletons. Sequenced input: PBMCs or T cells enriched from blood (not recorded which). The receptors come from a woman between 65 and 79 years old in a cohort exposed to, infected with or recovered from COVID-19 (not recorded which).

This chain links TRBV5-1 with TRBJ2-1, with D unclear. From germline, CDR1 is SGHRS and CDR2 YFSETQ. The CDR3 length is 15 residues. Trimming took 3 bases from V and 4 from J, leaving 14 bases between them. The CDR3 sequence is CASSSDPGSYNEQFF. In DNA, the CDR3 is TGCGCCAGCAGCTCAGACCCGGGTTCTTACAATGAGCAGTTCTTC. The variable domain in full, completed from reference TRBV5-1 and TRBJ2-1, reads KAGVTQTPRYLIKTRGQQVTLSCSPISGHRSVSWYQQTPGQGLQFLFEYFSETQRNKGNFPGRFSGRQFSNSRSEMNVSTLELGDSALYLCASSSDPGSYNEQFFGPGTRLTVL.

This clone was counted once. This rearrangement joins TRBV4-2 to TRBJ1-4; 8 positions agree with TRBD1. V lost 4 bases and J lost 8; bases outside the gene matches: 6. Germline V gives CDR1 LGHNA, CDR2 YNFKEQ. This CDR3 is built from 14 residues. Written as DNA, the CDR3 is TGTGCCAGCAGCCTAACAGGGGGAGACGAAAAACTGTTTTTT. Translation gives CASSLTGGDEKLFF.

The rearrangement uses TRBV10-3 and TRBJ1-1; D possibly corresponds to TRBD1 (5 bases). There are 12 residues in the CDR3. Germline V gene lookup returns CDR1 ENHRY and CDR2 SYGVKD. Deletions cut 10 bases from V and 1 base from J, with 10 bases between. The CDR3 spells CATRRGNTEAFF. As DNA, the CDR3 is TGTGCCACGAGGAGGGGGAACACTGAAGCTTTCTTT.

The chain combines TRBV11-2 with TRBJ2-3; 15 bases agree with TRBD2. CDR1 is SGHAT, CDR2 FQNNGV, per germline. Unmatched junction bases numbered 10, after V lost 3 bases and J lost 6 bases. This CDR3 has 18 amino acids. This CDR3 reads CASSFSGLAGGRGDTQYF. DNA of the CDR3: TGTGCCAGCAGCTTCTCGGGACTAGCGGGAGGACGGGGGGATACGCAGTATTTT.

This clone was seen only a few times. V is TRBV14 and J is TRBJ1-2, with 9 bases matching TRBD1. This CDR3 contains 14 residues. Per the germline V gene, CDR1 is SGHDN and CDR2 is FVKESK. Trimming removed 4 bases from V and 5 bases from J; junction bases left unmatched: 5. The CDR3 sequence: CASSRTGAWYGYTF. In DNA, the CDR3 is TGTGCCAGCAGCCGGACAGGGGCCTGGTATGGCTACACCTTC.

The V gene is TRBV7-6, the J gene TRBJ2-7, with D maybe TRBD2 (6 bases). The germline V gene has CDR1 SGHVS and CDR2 FNYEAQ. V lost 5 bases to trimming and J lost 2 bases, with 13 bases between them. The CDR3 spans 14 residues. Here the CDR3 DNA reads TGTGCCAGCAGCCCCGGTAGCGGAGCCTACGAGCAGTACTTC. Residues: CASSPGSGAYEQYF. The full variable domain, its missing parts supplied by reference TRBV7-6 and TRBJ2-7, is GAGVSQSPRYKVTKRGQDVALRCDPISGHVSLYWYRQALGQGPEFLTYFNYEAQQDKSGLPNDRFSAERPEGSISTLTIQRTEQRDSAMYRCASSPGSGAYEQYFGPGTRLTVT.

J is TRBJ1-6 and V is TRBV10-3; the D is unclear. This CDR3 has 12 amino acids. The V end was cut by 0 bases, the J end by 9 bases, with 3 bases between. The germline CDR1 and CDR2 sequences are ENHRY and SYGVKD. CDR3: CAISESLSPLHF. CDR3 DNA: TGTGCCATCAGTGAGTCTCTTTCACCCCTCCACTTT.

V and J are TRBV19 and TRBJ2-1; TRBD2 aligns across 14 bases. CDR1 and CDR2 from the germline V gene are LNHDA and SQIVND (reference sequence). The CDR3 sequence is 15 residues long. J lost 4 bases, V lost 4 bases, and 0 bases had no gene match. In DNA, the CDR3 is TGTGCCAGTAGTAGGACTAGCGGGGGGTACAATGAGCAGTTCTTC. Translating it yields CASSRTSGGYNEQFF.

This chain connects TRBV14 to TRBJ2-7; 10 positions match TRBD1. The V segment lost 2 bases and the J segment 4 bases; nucleotides outside the gene matches: 8. CDR3 length equals 16 residues. Germline assignment: CDR1 SGHDN and CDR2 FVKESK. CDR3 DNA: TGTGCCAGCAGCCAAACACTAGGGACAGGGGTTTACGAGCAGTACTTC. Translated, it gives CASSQTLGTGVYEQYF.

V and J are TRBV7-2 and TRBJ2-7, with 10 bases matching TRBD2. The V gene's germline CDR1 is SGHTA and CDR2 FQGNSA. This CDR3 region has 15 residues. V lost 2 bases and J lost 2; bases outside the gene matches: 3. Written as DNA, the CDR3 is TGTGCCAGCAGCTTAAAACTAGCGGGGACCTACGAGCAGTACTTC. Its translation is CASSLKLAGTYEQYF.

The chain has TRBV3-1 (or the pseudogene TRBV3-2) and TRBJ2-5; the match to TRBD2 covers 7 bases. Germline values: CDR1 LGHDT, CDR2 YNNKEL (reference sequence). The trim removed 2 bases at V and 7 bases at J, leaving 16 bases unmatched. This CDR3 is 17 amino acids long. This CDR3 reads CASSQFGLVFPQGTQYF. DNA of the CDR3: TGTGCCAGCAGCCAATTCGGACTAGTATTCCCCCAGGGGACCCAGTACTTC.

The V call is TRBV27, the J call TRBJ2-1, with 11 bases that match TRBD2. This CDR3 comprises 15 residues. Trimming removed 8 bases from V and 6 bases from J; junction bases left unmatched: 9. Germline V lookup: CDR1 MNHEY, CDR2 SMNVEV (reference sequence). The CDR3 DNA reads as TGTGCCAGCCGCACCTCCGGGACTAGCGGCAATGAGCAGTTCTTC. This gives the protein CASRTSGTSGNEQFF.

CDR3 loop: CASSPRFGELFF. CDR3 DNA sequence: TGTGCCAGCTCACCGAGGTTCGGGGAGCTGTTTTTT. This sequence joins TRBV18 and TRBJ2-2; D remains ambiguous. The germline CDR1 and CDR2 sequences are KGHSH and LQKENI. The germline V and J ends were trimmed by 3 bases and 7 bases, with 6 bases remaining between them. The length of the CDR3 is 12 residues.